This T cell receptor (beta chain) is drawn from a study of identical twins. The CDR3 contains 18 residues. The junction had 10 bases not matched to a gene; V was cut back by 0 bases and J by 6 bases. Germline CDR1 and CDR2: SGHRS and YFSETQ. Points from the study as a whole: Cord blood beta clonotypes present at high abundance carried fewer insertions; no such pattern appeared in memory repertoires.

This clonotype was counted a few times. Its antigen is unidentified. Template switching introduced a universal primer site, and the cDNA bore unique molecular identifiers. TCRdb reprocessed the 5' RACE reads via MiXCR and lists one record per CDR3 protein. The sample records 690,000 or so distinct CDR3 sequences, less than 10% being singletons. This sample also belongs to another study, concerning yellow fever vaccine responses in identical twins.

The receptor was isolated from a woman aged 18-30 years in good health. V and J are TRBV5-1 and TRBJ2-1, with 12 bases that match TRBD1. Sequences were obtained from PBMCs. CDR3 bases: TGCGCCAGCAGCTTGGACCCCGGGACAGGGGGCTTAAGCAATGAGCAGTTCTTC. Translation gives CASSLDPGTGGLSNEQFF. Using reference TRBV5-1 and TRBJ2-1 for the parts outside the CDR3, the full variable domain is KAGVTQTPRYLIKTRGQQVTLSCSPISGHRSVSWYQQTPGQGLQFLFEYFSETQRNKGNFPGRFSGRQFSNSRSEMNVSTLELGDSALYLCASSLDPGTGGLSNEQFFGPGTRLTVL.